The rows below give T cell receptor beta chains drawn from one sample of a study of identical twins. TCRdb used MiXCR to reprocess the 5' RACE reads, holding one entry per CDR3 protein. This table holds under 350,000 distinct CDR3 sequences, roughly 10% found once. These data also formed part of another study, on yellow fever vaccine responses in identical twins.

Sequencing input: CD8+ T cells sorted from blood. The source of these receptors is a young woman in good health. Each CDR3 is given with its conserved first and last residue. The D gene is left open where the match is weak. A clone size is listed for some rows: how often the clone was seen (once, few, many), or a class if it is expanded.

clone_size j_call v_call d_call cdr3_aa cdr3_nt
many TRBJ2-7 TRBV4-3 - CASSQDFRAASYEQYF TGCGCCAGCAGCCAAGATTTTCGTGCGGCTTCCTACGAGCAGTACTTC
- TRBJ2-5 TRBV12-5 - CASGKGTNQETQYF TGTGCTAGTGGTAAGGGGACCAATCAAGAGACCCAGTACTTC
few TRBJ2-7 TRBV14 TRBD2 CASSQGPLQRGAEIEQYF TGTGCCAGCAGCCAAGGACCTCTCCAGCGGGGGGCGGAAATCGAGCAGTACTTC
many TRBJ2-7 TRBV27 TRBD1 CASSLLDRVYEQYF TGTGCCAGCAGTTTGTTGGACAGGGTATACGAGCAGTACTTC
few TRBJ2-3 TRBV5-1 TRBD2 CASSLVGLAGGDTQYF TGCGCCAGCAGCTTGGTCGGACTAGCGGGCGGGGATACGCAGTATTTT
few TRBJ2-5 TRBV4-1 - CASSQGPNPVRGTQYF TGCGCCAGCAGCCAAGGCCCAAACCCGGTTCGGGGGACCCAGTACTTC
many TRBJ2-1 TRBV6-4 - CASSPEEVPRNEQFF TGTGCCAGCAGCCCCGAGGAGGTACCGCGCAATGAGCAGTTCTTC
few TRBJ1-1 TRBV7-2 - CATCDGLVTEAFF TGTGCCACCTGTGACGGGCTTGTCACTGAAGCTTTCTTT
- TRBJ2-6 TRBV6-4 - CASSDSRGLGANVLTF TGTGCCAGCAGTGACTCGAGAGGGCTCGGGGCCAACGTCCTGACTTTC
many TRBJ1-2 TRBV12-3/TRBV12-4 TRBD1 CASSGQNRDRGADGYTF TGTGCCAGCAGTGGGCAAAACCGGGACAGGGGCGCGGACGGCTACACCTTC
- TRBJ2-3 TRBV28 TRBD2 CASSFDYRLAGGLLPDTQYF TGTGCCAGCAGTTTCGACTACAGACTAGCGGGGGGTCTGTTGCCAGATACGCAGTATTTT
- TRBJ1-1 TRBV28 - CASRPSTGNTEAFF TGTGCCAGCAGACCCAGTACAGGGAACACTGAAGCTTTCTTT
many TRBJ2-7 TRBV7-2 - CASSLAWTLSSYEQYF TGTGCCAGCAGCTTAGCGTGGACCCTGAGCTCCTACGAGCAGTACTTC
many TRBJ1-6 TRBV3-1 - CASSQLQGLDSPLHF TGTGCCAGCAGCCAACTACAGGGATTGGATTCACCCCTCCACTTT
many TRBJ2-7 TRBV4-3 - CASSQGLDTYEQYF TGCGCCAGCAGCCAAGGACTGGATACCTACGAGCAGTACTTC
- TRBJ1-1 TRBV6-6 - CASSGRRSEAFF TGTGCCAGCAGTGGCCGGAGGTCTGAAGCTTTCTTT
- TRBJ2-5 TRBV7-9 TRBD1 CASSFQRGQGQGETQYF TGTGCCAGCAGCTTTCAAAGAGGACAGGGCCAGGGAGAGACCCAGTACTTC
- TRBJ1-3 TRBV12-3/TRBV12-4 - CASSYGGNTIYF TGTGCCAGCAGTTACGGGGGAAACACCATATATTTT
few TRBJ2-6 TRBV6-7 - CASSYPRFSGANVLTF TGTGCCAGCAGTTACCCCCGTTTCTCTGGGGCCAACGTCCTGACTTTC
- TRBJ2-6 TRBV6-2/TRBV6-3 - CASSYAASYSGANVLTF TGTGCCAGCAGTTACGCAGCCAGCTACTCTGGGGCCAACGTCCTGACTTTC
- TRBJ2-7 TRBV20-1 TRBD2 CSAGSVAGVSYEQYF TGCAGTGCTGGGTCGGTTGCGGGGGTCTCCTACGAGCAGTACTTC
few TRBJ2-1 TRBV5-5 - CASSFGGEQRFGEQFF TGTGCCAGCAGCTTCGGGGGAGAACAGCGGTTTGGTGAGCAGTTCTTC
few TRBJ2-1 TRBV19 - CASSGVEVEQFF TGTGCCAGTAGTGGTGTTGAGGTTGAGCAGTTCTTC
once TRBJ2-3 TRBV2 TRBD2 CASTSGNTDTQYF TGTGCCAGTACTAGCGGAAACACAGATACGCAGTATTTT
few TRBJ2-2 TRBV12-3/TRBV12-4 TRBD2 CASSALAGGPITGELFF TGTGCCAGCAGTGCGCTAGCGGGGGGGCCTATCACCGGGGAGCTGTTTTTT
many TRBJ2-3 TRBV2 TRBD1 CASSAPGQITDTQYF TGTGCCAGCAGCGCACCGGGACAGATCACAGATACGCAGTATTTT
once TRBJ2-1 TRBV2 - CGSSELNPRNEQFF TGTGGCAGCAGTGAACTCAATCCCAGGAATGAGCAGTTCTTC
many TRBJ2-2 TRBV20-1 - CSANQGGDTGELFF TGCAGTGCCAATCAAGGGGGGGACACCGGGGAGCTGTTTTTT
- TRBJ2-7 TRBV6-2/TRBV6-3 - CASSYDGQSPYEQYF TGTGCCAGCAGTTACGATGGACAGTCCCCCTACGAGCAGTACTTC
- TRBJ2-7 TRBV4-3 TRBD2 CASSLTSLDYEQYF TGCGCCAGCAGCCTGACTAGCTTGGACTACGAGCAGTACTTC
many TRBJ2-7 TRBV4-3 - CASSQDLGMSYEQYF TGCGCCAGCAGCCAAGATCTAGGCATGTCCTACGAGCAGTACTTC